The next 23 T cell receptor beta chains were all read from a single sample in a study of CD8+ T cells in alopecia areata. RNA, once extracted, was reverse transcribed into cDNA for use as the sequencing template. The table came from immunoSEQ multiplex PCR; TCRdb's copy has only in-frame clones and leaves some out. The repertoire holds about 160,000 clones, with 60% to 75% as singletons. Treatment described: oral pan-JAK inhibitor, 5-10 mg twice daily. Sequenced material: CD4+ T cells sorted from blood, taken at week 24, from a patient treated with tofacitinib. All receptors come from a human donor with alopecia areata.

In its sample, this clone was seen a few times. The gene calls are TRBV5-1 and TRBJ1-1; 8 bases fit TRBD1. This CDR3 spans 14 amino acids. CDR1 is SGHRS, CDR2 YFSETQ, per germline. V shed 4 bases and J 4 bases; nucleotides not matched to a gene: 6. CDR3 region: CASSGQGWVTEAFF. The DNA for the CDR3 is TGCGCCAGCAGCGGACAGGGCTGGGTCACTGAAGCTTTCTTT.

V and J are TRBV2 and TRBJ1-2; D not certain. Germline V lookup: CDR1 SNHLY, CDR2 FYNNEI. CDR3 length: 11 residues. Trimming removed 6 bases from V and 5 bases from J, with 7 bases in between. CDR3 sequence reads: CASSGEYGYTF. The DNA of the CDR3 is TGTGCCAGCAGCGGGGAGTATGGCTACACCTTC.

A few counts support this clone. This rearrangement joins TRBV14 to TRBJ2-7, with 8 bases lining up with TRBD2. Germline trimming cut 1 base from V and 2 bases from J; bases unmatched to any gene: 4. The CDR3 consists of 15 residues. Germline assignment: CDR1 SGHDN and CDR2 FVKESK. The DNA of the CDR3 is TGTGCCAGCAGCCAAGGTGGACTAGCTACCTACGAGCAGTACTTC. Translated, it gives CASSQGGLATYEQYF. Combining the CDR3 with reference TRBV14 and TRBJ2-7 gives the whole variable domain EAGVTQFPSHSVIEKGQTVTLRCDPISGHDNLYWYRRVMGKEIKFLLHFVKESKQDESGMPNNRFLAERTGGTYSTLKVQPAELEDSGVYFCASSQGGLATYEQYFGPGTRLTVT.

CDR3 sequence reads: CASSREGAEQFF. CDR3 nucleotide sequence: TGTGCCAGCAGCCGGGAAGGGGCTGAGCAGTTCTTC. This sequence joins TRBV7-6 and TRBJ2-1; D is perhaps TRBD1 or TRBD2 (5 bases each). V lost 5 bases and J lost 9, with 11 bases in between. The CDR3 covers 12 residues. Germline values: CDR1 SGHVS, CDR2 FNYEAQ.

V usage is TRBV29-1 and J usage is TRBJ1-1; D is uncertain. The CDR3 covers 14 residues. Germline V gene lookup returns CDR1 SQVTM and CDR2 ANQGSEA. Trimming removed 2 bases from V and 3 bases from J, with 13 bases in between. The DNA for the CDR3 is TGCAGCGTTGAATCCAGGCTCGGGGACACTGAAGCTTTCTTT. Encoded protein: CSVESRLGDTEAFF. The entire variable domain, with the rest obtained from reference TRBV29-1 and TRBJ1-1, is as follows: SAVISQKPSRDICQRGTSLTIQCQVDSQVTMMFWYRQQPGQSLTLIATANQGSEATYESGFVIDKFPISRPNLTFSTLTVSNMSPEDSSIYLCSVESRLGDTEAFFGQGTRLTVV.

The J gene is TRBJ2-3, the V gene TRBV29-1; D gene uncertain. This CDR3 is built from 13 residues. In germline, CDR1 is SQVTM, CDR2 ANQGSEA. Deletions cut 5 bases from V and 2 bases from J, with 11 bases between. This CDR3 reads CSVRSQTTDTQYF. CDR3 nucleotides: TGCAGCGTTAGGTCCCAAACCACAGATACGCAGTATTTT.

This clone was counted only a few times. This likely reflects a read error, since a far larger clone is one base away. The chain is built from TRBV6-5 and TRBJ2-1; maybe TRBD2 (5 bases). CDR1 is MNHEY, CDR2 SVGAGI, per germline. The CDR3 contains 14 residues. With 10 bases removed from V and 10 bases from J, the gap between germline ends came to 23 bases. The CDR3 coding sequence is TGTGCCACGAAGAGATGGGCGGAGGCCTACGAGCAGTTCTTC. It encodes CATKRWAEAYEQFF.

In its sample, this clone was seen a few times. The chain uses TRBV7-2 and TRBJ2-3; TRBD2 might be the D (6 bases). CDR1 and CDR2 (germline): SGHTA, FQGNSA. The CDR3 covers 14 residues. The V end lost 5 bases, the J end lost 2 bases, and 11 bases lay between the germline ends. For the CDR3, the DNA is TGTGCCAGCAGCCATGGGGGGATCACAGATACGCAGTATTTT. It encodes CASSHGGITDTQYF.

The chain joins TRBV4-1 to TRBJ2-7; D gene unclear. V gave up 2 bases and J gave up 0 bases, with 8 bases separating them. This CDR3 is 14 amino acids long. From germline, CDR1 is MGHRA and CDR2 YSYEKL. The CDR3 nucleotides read TGCGCCAGCAGCCAACCCAGGAGCTCCTACGAGCAGTACTTC. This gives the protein CASSQPRSSYEQYF.

CDR3 amino acids: CSASRGETQYF. The CDR3 nucleotides read TGCAGCGCCTCGAGGGGGGAGACCCAGTACTTC. J is TRBJ2-5 and V is TRBV29-1, with D possibly being TRBD1 (6 bases). Trimming pared 7 bases from V and 5 bases from J, leaving 11 bases between. The germline CDR1 and CDR2 sequences are SQVTM and ANQGSEA. The CDR3 has 11 residues.

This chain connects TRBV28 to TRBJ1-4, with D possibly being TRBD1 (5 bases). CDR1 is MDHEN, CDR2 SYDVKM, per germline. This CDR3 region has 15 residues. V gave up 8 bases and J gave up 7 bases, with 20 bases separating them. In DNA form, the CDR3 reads TGTGCCAGCTTCGCGACAGCCTGGGGGGGTGAAAAACTGTTTTTT. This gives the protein CASFATAWGGEKLFF.

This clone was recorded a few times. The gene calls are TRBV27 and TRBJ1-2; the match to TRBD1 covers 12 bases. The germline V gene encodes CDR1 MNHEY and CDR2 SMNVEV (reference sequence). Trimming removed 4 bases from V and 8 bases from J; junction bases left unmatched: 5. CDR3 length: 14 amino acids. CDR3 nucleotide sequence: TGTGCCAGCAGTTCCGGGACAGGGGGCGCGGGCTACACCTTC. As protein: CASSSGTGGAGYTF.

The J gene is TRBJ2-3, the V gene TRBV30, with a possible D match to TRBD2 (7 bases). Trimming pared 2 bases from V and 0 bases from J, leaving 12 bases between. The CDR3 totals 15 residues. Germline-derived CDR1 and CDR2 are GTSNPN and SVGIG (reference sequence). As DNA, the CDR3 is TGTGCCTGGAGTAGGGGGGGCCCGAGCACAGATACGCAGTATTTT. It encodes CAWSRGGPSTDTQYF.

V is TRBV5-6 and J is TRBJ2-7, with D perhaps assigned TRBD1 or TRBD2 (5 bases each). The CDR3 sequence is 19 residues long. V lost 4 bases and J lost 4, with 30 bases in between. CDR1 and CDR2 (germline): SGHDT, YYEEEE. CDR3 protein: CASSALRDPRGKAIYEQYF. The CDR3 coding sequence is TGTGCCAGCAGCGCCCTCAGGGACCCAAGGGGCAAAGCCATATACGAGCAGTACTTC.

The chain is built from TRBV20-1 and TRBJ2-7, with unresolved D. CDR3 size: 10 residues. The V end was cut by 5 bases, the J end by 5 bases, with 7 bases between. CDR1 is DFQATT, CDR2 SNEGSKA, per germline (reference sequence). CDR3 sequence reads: CSAGNHEQYF. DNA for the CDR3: TGCAGTGCTGGGAACCACGAGCAGTACTTC.

The CDR3 region has the DNA TGTGCCAGCAGCGTAGCGGGACAGGTGAACACCGGGGAGCTGTTTTTT. Translated, it gives CASSVAGQVNTGELFF. V gene TRBV9 combines with J gene TRBJ2-2, with TRBD1 matching 8 bases. V was pared by 0 bases and J by 1 base, with 2 bases of the junction left unmatched. The CDR3 runs 16 residues. Germline V gene sequence: CDR1 SGDLS, CDR2 YYNGEE.

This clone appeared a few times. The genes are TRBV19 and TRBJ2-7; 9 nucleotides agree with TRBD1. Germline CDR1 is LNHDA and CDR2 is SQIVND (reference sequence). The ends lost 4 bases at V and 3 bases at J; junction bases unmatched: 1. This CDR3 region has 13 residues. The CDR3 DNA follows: TGTGCCAGTAGTACGGACAGGGGCTACGAGCAGTACTTC. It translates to CASSTDRGYEQYF.

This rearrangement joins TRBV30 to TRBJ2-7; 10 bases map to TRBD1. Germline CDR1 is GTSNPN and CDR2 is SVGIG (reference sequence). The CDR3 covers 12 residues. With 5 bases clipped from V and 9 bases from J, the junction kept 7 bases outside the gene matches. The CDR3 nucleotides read TGTGCCTGGGGGACAGGGGAGATTTGGCAGTACTTC. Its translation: CAWGTGEIWQYF.

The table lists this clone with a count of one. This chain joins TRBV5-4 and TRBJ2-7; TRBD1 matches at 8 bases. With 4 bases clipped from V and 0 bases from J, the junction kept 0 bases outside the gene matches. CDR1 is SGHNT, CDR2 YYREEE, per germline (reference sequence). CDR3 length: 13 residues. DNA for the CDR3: TGTGCCAGCAGCGACAGGGGCTCCTACGAGCAGTACTTC. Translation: CASSDRGSYEQYF.

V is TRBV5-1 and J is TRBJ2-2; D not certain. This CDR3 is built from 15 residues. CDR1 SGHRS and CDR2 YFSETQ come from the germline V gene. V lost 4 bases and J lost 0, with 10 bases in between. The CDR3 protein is CASSVDTPNTGELFF. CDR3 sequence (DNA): TGCGCCAGCAGCGTAGACACCCCGAACACCGGGGAGCTGTTTTTT.

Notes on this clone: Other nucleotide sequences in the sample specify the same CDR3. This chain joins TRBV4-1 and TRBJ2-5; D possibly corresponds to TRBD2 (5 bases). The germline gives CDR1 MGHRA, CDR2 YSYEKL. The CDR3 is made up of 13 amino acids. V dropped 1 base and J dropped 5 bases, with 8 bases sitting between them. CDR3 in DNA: TGCGCCAGCAGCCAAGTTCGAGGGGAGACCCAGTACTTC. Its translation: CASSQVRGETQYF.

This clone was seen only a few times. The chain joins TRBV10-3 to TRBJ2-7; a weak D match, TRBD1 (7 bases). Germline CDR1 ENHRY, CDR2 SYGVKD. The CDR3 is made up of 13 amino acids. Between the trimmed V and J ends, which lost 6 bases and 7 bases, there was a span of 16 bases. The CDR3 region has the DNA TGTGCCATCAGACCCGGGACAGCGGGTGAGCAGTACTTC. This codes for CAIRPGTAGEQYF.

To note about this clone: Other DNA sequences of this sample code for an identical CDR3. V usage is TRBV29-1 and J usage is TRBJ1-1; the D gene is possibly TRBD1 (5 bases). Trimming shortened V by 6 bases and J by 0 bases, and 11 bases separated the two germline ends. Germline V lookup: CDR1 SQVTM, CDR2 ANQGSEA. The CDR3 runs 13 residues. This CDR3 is CSVGGVMNTEAFF. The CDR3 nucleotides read TGCAGCGTCGGGGGGGTAATGAACACTGAAGCTTTCTTT.